Described below is a single T cell receptor beta chain sequence and its context. This sample stems from a study of cytomegalovirus exposure and HLA in healthy donors. Vbeta (60) and Jbeta (13) primers were used in the PCR. The repertoire was sequenced with immunoSEQ multiplex PCR; TCRdb's copy has only in-frame clones and lacks some. The sample is made up of 95,000 to 150,000 clones, and the top ten hold around 2.4% of it. The CDR3 loop spans 16 amino acids. Germline V gene lookup returns CDR1 MDHEN and CDR2 SYDVKM. V dropped 4 bases and J dropped 3 bases, with 17 bases sitting between them. Sequencing used PBMCs. The V gene is TRBV28, the J gene TRBJ2-3; D perhaps matches TRBD1 (5 bases). The clonotype originates from a man aged 35-49 years in good health and CMV-seronegative. This CDR3 reads CASSSPVGAPTDTQYF. The CDR3 DNA follows: TGTGCCAGCAGTTCCCCCGTTGGGGCGCCGACAGATACGCAGTATTTT.